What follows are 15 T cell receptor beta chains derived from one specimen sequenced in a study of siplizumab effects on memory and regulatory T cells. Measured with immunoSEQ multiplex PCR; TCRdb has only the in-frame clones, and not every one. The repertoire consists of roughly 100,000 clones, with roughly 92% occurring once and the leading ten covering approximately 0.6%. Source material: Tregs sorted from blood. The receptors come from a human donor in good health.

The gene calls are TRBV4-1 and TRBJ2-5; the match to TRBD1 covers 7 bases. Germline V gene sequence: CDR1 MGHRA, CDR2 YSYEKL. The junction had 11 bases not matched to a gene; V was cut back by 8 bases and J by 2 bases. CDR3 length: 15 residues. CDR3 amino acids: CASSRGEGAQETQYF. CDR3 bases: TGCGCCAGCTCGAGGGGAGAGGGGGCACAAGAGACCCAGTACTTC.

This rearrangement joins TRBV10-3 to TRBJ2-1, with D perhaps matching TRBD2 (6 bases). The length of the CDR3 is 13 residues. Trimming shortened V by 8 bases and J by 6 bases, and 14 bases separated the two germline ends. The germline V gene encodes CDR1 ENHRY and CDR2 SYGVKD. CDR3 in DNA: TGTGCCATCGCCGGGGTGGGACTCAATGAGCAGTTCTTC. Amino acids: CAIAGVGLNEQFF.

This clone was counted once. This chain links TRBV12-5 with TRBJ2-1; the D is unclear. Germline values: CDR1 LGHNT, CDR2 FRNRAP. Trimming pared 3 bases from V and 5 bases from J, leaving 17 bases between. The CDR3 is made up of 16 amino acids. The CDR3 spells CASGLRALHSNNEQFF. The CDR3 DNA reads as TGTGCTAGTGGTTTACGGGCACTACACTCAAACAATGAGCAGTTCTTC.

CDR3 region: CAWSVQGQGNSPLHF. The CDR3 DNA follows: TGTGCCTGGAGTGTACAAGGACAGGGGAATTCACCCCTCCACTTT. V and J are TRBV30 and TRBJ1-6; 9 positions match TRBD1. Trimming at V came to 0 bases and at J to 7 bases, leaving 4 bases not matched to a gene. The CDR3 contains 15 residues. Germline loops: CDR1 GTSNPN, CDR2 SVGIG (reference sequence).

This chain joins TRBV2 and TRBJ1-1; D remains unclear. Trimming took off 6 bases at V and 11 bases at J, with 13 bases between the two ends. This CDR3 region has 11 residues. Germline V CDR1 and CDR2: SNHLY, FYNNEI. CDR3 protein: CASREVGWAFF. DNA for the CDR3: TGTGCCAGCAGGGAGGTCGGATGGGCTTTCTTT. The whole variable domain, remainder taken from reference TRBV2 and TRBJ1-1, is EPEVTQTPSHQVTQMGQEVILRCVPISNHLYFYWYRQILGQKVEFLVSFYNNEISEKSEIFDDQFSVERPDGSNFTLKIRSTKLEDSAMYFCASREVGWAFFGQGTRLTVV.

CDR3 in DNA: TGTGCCAGCAGCGACCGGGACAGGGGCAGGGAGCAGTACTTC. Residues: CASSDRDRGREQYF. This chain joins TRBV7-8 and TRBJ2-7; 10 bases fit TRBD1. CDR3 length equals 14 residues. The junction had 8 bases not matched to a gene; V was cut back by 5 bases and J by 7 bases. Germline CDR1 is SGHVS and CDR2 is FQNEAQ.

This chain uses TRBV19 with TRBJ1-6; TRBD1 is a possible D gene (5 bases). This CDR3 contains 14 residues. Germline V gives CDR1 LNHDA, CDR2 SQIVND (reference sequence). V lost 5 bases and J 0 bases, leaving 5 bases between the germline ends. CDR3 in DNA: TGTGCCAGTAGTGGGACCTCCTATAATTCACCCCTCCACTTT. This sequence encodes CASSGTSYNSPLHF.

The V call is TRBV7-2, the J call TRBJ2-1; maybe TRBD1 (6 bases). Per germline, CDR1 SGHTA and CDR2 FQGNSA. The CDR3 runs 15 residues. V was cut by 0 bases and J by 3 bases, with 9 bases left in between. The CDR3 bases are TGTGCCAGCAGCTTAGCTCGGACAGTCTACAATGAGCAGTTCTTC. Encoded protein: CASSLARTVYNEQFF.

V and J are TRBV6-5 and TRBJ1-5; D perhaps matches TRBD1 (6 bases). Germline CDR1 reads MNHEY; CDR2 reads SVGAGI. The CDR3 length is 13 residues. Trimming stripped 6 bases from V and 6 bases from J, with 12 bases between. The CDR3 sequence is CASRSGVSQPQHF. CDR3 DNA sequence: TGTGCCAGCAGGTCAGGGGTTAGTCAGCCCCAGCATTTT.

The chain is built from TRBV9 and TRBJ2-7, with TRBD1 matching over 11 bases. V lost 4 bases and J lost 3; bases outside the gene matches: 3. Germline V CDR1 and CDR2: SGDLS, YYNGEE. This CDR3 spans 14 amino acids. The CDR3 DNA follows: TGTGCCAGCAGCCGCGGGACAGGGGGCTACGAGCAGTACTTC. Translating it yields CASSRGTGGYEQYF.

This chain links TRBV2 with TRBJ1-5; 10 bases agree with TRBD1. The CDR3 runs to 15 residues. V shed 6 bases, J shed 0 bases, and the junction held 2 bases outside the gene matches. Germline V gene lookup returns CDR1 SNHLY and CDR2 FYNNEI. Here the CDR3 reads CASRTGGYSNQPQHF. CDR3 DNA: TGTGCCAGCAGGACAGGGGGCTATAGCAATCAGCCCCAGCATTTT.

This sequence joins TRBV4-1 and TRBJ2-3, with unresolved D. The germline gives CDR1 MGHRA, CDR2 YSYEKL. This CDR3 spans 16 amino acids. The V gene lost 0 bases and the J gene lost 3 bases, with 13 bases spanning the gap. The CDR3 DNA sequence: TGCGCCAGCAGCCAAGACAGAAGCGCGCGAACAGATACGCAGTATTTT. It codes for CASSQDRSARTDTQYF.

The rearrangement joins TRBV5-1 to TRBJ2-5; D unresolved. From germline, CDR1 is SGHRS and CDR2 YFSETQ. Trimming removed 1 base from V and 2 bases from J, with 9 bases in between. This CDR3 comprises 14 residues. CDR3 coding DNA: TGCGCCAGCAGCTTGTCGGCGGATCAAGAGACCCAGTACTTC. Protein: CASSLSADQETQYF.

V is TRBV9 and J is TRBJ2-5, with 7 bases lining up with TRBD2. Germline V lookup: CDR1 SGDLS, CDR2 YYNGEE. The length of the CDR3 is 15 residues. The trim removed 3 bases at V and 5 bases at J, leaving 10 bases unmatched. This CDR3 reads CASSARAGSTETQYF. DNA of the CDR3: TGTGCCAGCAGCGCCCGAGCGGGATCGACGGAGACCCAGTACTTC.

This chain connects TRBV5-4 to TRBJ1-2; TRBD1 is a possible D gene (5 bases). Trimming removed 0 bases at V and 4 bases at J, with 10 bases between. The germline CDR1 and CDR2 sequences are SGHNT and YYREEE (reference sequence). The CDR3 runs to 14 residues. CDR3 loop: CASSLDGRAYGYTF. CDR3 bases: TGTGCCAGCAGCTTGGATGGCAGGGCCTATGGCTACACCTTC.